The 7 T cell receptor beta chains below were found in one sample sequenced in a study of blood T cell repertoires in COVID-19. Data came from immunoSEQ multiplex PCR; TCRdb stores just in-frame clones and leaves some out. The table includes roughly 160,000 clones, approximately 91% detected once. What was sequenced was peripheral blood. These receptors originate from a man between 18 and 35 years old with acute or convalescent COVID-19.

The chain employs TRBV19 and TRBJ2-1, with TRBD2 as a possible D gene (6 bases). V shed 6 bases and J shed 1 base, with 19 bases lying between them. The CDR3 is 17 residues long. CDR1 and CDR2 (germline): LNHDA, SQIVND (reference sequence). CDR3 coding DNA: TGTGCCAGTAGCACGCGGGGCATTATGGCATCCTACAATGAGCAGTTCTTC. It yields the protein CASSTRGIMASYNEQFF.

The V gene is TRBV5-4, the J gene TRBJ2-5, with TRBD2 as a possible D gene (6 bases). Per the germline V gene, CDR1 is SGHNT and CDR2 is YYREEE (reference sequence). The CDR3 has 15 amino acids. Trimming shortened V by 0 bases and J by 2 bases, and 11 bases separated the two germline ends. CDR3 amino acids: CASSLAGRRQETQYF. The CDR3 DNA is TGTGCCAGCAGCTTGGCCGGGAGACGGCAAGAGACCCAGTACTTC.

This rearrangement joins TRBV19 to TRBJ1-2, with 8 bases that match TRBD1. Trimming at V came to 7 bases and at J to 3 bases, leaving 10 bases not matched to a gene. CDR3 length equals 15 residues. Looked up from germline, CDR1 is LNHDA and CDR2 is SQIVND (reference sequence). The CDR3 loop is CASTPRDRTYYGYTF. In nucleotides, the CDR3 is TGTGCCAGTACCCCTCGGGACAGGACATACTATGGCTACACCTTC.

This sequence joins TRBV5-1 and TRBJ1-4; the D gene is possibly TRBD1 (6 bases). Trimming pared 2 bases from V and 4 bases from J, leaving 12 bases between. The length of the CDR3 is 15 residues. Germline CDR1 SGHRS, CDR2 YFSETQ. CDR3 region: CASSLTGLDNEKLFF. The CDR3 DNA is TGCGCCAGCAGCTTAACAGGGCTAGATAATGAAAAACTGTTTTTT.

The gene calls are TRBV5-6 and TRBJ2-3; the match to TRBD2 covers 10 bases. The J segment lost 6 bases and the V segment lost 0 bases, leaving 7 bases of the junction unmatched. The CDR3 runs 16 residues. Per the germline V gene, CDR1 is SGHDT and CDR2 is YYEEEE. The CDR3 reads CASSLEAGGLWDTQYF. The CDR3 DNA follows: TGTGCCAGCAGCTTGGAAGCGGGGGGGTTATGGGATACGCAGTATTTT.

The chain recombines TRBV6-5 with TRBJ2-1; unclear D gene. The V end lost 2 bases, the J end lost 4 bases, and 12 bases lay between the germline ends. CDR1 and CDR2 from the germline V gene are MNHEY and SVGAGI. The length of the CDR3 is 15 residues. The CDR3 protein is CASSYDSEAYNEQFF. In DNA form, the CDR3 reads TGTGCCAGCAGTTACGATTCCGAAGCTTACAATGAGCAGTTCTTC.

The chain has TRBV27 and TRBJ2-5; D possibly corresponds to TRBD2 (6 bases). With 5 bases removed from V and 5 bases from J, the gap between germline ends came to 24 bases. This CDR3 has 17 residues. Germline lookup yields CDR1 MNHEY and CDR2 SMNVEV (reference sequence). CDR3 in DNA: TGTGCCAGCAGTCCCCTTCGGCTCCGATCCGGAGGGGAGACCCAGTACTTC. Amino acid sequence: CASSPLRLRSGGETQYF.